The TCR beta chain described here comes from a study of blood T cell repertoires in COVID-19. For the study at large: Samples representing acute and convalescent COVID-19 were sourced from the United States, Italy and Spain. T cells, B-cell-depleted T cells, or PBMCs provided the cDNA or gDNA that served as material.

This CDR3 has 12 amino acids. Trimming cost V 10 bases and J 4 bases; bases outside gene matches: 4. Looked up from germline, CDR1 is LNHDA and CDR2 is SQIVND (reference sequence). How the authors handled the data: Quantification of nucleated cells was approximated via reference gene primer amplification. Here immunoSEQ multiplex PCR was the method, and the copy in TCRdb shows in-frame clones only, minus some. The DNA gave D and trimming, while V, J and clone size come from that table. The sample has 200,000 to 250,000 clones, 82% seen once. The specimen was peripheral blood. This rearrangement joins TRBV19 to TRBJ1-2; TRBD1 agrees at 9 bases. The TCR comes from an elderly woman with acute or convalescent COVID-19. The CDR3 is CATQGALYGYTF. CDR3 nucleotide sequence: TGTGCCACACAGGGGGCCCTCTATGGCTACACCTTC.